The rows below give T cell receptor beta chains drawn from one sample of a study of T cell changes during pregnancy in multiple sclerosis. The data were produced by immunoSEQ multiplex PCR, yet TCRdb's version contains in-frame clones alone and is incomplete. The table lists some 80,000 clones, 94% of them singletons, with about 0.13% in the top ten. This specimen consisted of CD4+ T cells from peripheral blood mononuclear cells, obtained after pregnancy. These receptors were collected from a female donor with multiple sclerosis, enrolled in a pregnancy study. Both conserved end residues are part of each CDR3. A D gene is named only where the DNA matches it firmly.

d_gene: TRBD2
j_gene: TRBJ2-1
v_gene: TRBV28
CDR3aa: CASSKGLAGHYNEQFF
CDR3nt: TGTGCCAGCAGTAAGGGACTAGCGGGACACTACAATGAGCAGTTCTTC

d_gene: -
j_gene: TRBJ2-1
v_gene: TRBV5-4
CDR3aa: CASSPGTPRENEQFF
CDR3nt: TGTGCCAGCAGTCCCGGGACTCCCAGGGAGAATGAGCAGTTCTTC

d_gene: -
j_gene: TRBJ2-7
v_gene: TRBV11-2
CDR3aa: CASSPWTAYEQYF
CDR3nt: TGTGCCAGCAGCCCTTGGACAGCCTACGAGCAGTACTTC

d_gene: TRBD2
j_gene: TRBJ2-7
v_gene: TRBV6-6
CDR3aa: CASSYSITSVVYEQYF
CDR3nt: TGTGCCAGCAGTTACTCGATTACTAGCGTGGTCTACGAGCAGTACTTC

d_gene: TRBD2
j_gene: TRBJ2-6
v_gene: TRBV19
CDR3aa: CASSSLRGSGSGANVLTF
CDR3nt: TGTGCCAGTAGTTCCCTGCGGGGGAGTGGGTCTGGGGCCAACGTCCTGACTTTC

d_gene: -
j_gene: TRBJ1-5
v_gene: TRBV19
CDR3aa: CASSIGQDQPQHF
CDR3nt: TGTGCCAGTAGTATAGGACAGGATCAGCCCCAGCATTTT

d_gene: TRBD2
j_gene: TRBJ2-7
v_gene: TRBV5-4
CDR3aa: CASSPSGSGSYEQYF
CDR3nt: TGTGCCAGCAGCCCCAGCGGTAGCGGGAGTTACGAGCAGTACTTC

d_gene: -
j_gene: TRBJ1-1
v_gene: TRBV4-1
CDR3aa: CASSQDKGIRGTEAFF
CDR3nt: TGCGCCAGCAGCCAAGATAAGGGGATCCGTGGCACTGAAGCTTTCTTT

d_gene: -
j_gene: TRBJ2-3
v_gene: TRBV19
CDR3aa: CASSIRRSTDTQYF
CDR3nt: TGTGCCAGTAGTATTAGGAGGAGCACAGATACGCAGTATTTT

d_gene: TRBD2
j_gene: TRBJ2-2
v_gene: TRBV28
CDR3aa: CASSNPTSGNRRELFF
CDR3nt: TGTGCCAGCAGCAACCCAACTAGCGGGAATCGGAGGGAGCTGTTTTTT

d_gene: TRBD2
j_gene: TRBJ2-2
v_gene: TRBV27
CDR3aa: CASSSLLLAGVRTGELFF
CDR3nt: TGTGCCAGCAGTTCTCTCCTACTAGCGGGAGTCAGAACCGGGGAGCTGTTTTTT

d_gene: -
j_gene: TRBJ2-3
v_gene: TRBV6-5
CDR3aa: CASSHTTGSTDTQYF
CDR3nt: TGTGCCAGCAGTCATACGACAGGTAGCACAGATACGCAGTATTTT

d_gene: -
j_gene: TRBJ2-3
v_gene: TRBV30
CDR3aa: CAWSVSQATDTQYF
CDR3nt: TGTGCCTGGAGTGTGAGCCAGGCCACAGATACGCAGTATTTT

d_gene: -
j_gene: TRBJ1-2
v_gene: TRBV7-9
CDR3aa: CASSSTAAGGNYGYTF
CDR3nt: TGTGCCAGCAGCTCCACCGCGGCCGGCGGGAACTATGGCTACACCTTC

d_gene: TRBD1
j_gene: TRBJ2-7
v_gene: TRBV18
CDR3aa: CASSWSRDSYEQYF
CDR3nt: TGTGCCAGCTCATGGTCCCGGGACAGCTACGAGCAGTACTTC

d_gene: -
j_gene: TRBJ2-3
v_gene: TRBV7-2
CDR3aa: CASSPMARDGGTQYF
CDR3nt: TGTGCCAGCAGCCCCATGGCGCGGGATGGTGGTACGCAGTATTTT

d_gene: TRBD2
j_gene: TRBJ2-3
v_gene: TRBV28
CDR3aa: CASSFKRESHYF
CDR3nt: TGTGCCAGCAGTTTTAAGCGGGAGAGCCATTATTTT

d_gene: TRBD2
j_gene: TRBJ2-7
v_gene: TRBV13
CDR3aa: CASSPRLGLAGGPYEQYF
CDR3nt: TGTGCCAGCAGCCCCCGCCTCGGACTAGCGGGTGGTCCCTACGAGCAGTACTTC

d_gene: -
j_gene: TRBJ1-1
v_gene: TRBV30
CDR3aa: CAWSVLSLMNTEAFF
CDR3nt: TGTGCCTGGAGTGTTTTAAGCCTCATGAACACTGAAGCTTTCTTT

d_gene: -
j_gene: TRBJ1-3
v_gene: TRBV25-1
CDR3aa: CASSRGYPGNTIYF
CDR3nt: TGTGCCAGCTCCAGGGGTTATCCTGGAAACACCATATATTTT

d_gene: -
j_gene: TRBJ2-3
v_gene: TRBV19
CDR3aa: CASNTGMTDTQYF
CDR3nt: TGTGCCAGTAATACAGGGATGACAGATACGCAGTATTTT

d_gene: TRBD1
j_gene: TRBJ2-7
v_gene: TRBV6-5
CDR3aa: CASKRGGTGLSEQYF
CDR3nt: TGTGCCAGCAAGCGAGGCGGGACAGGACTTTCGGAGCAGTACTTC

d_gene: TRBD2
j_gene: TRBJ2-1
v_gene: TRBV9
CDR3aa: CASSVLREGEGEQFF
CDR3nt: TGTGCCAGCAGCGTACTCCGGGAGGGCGAGGGAGAGCAGTTCTTC

d_gene: -
j_gene: TRBJ2-4
v_gene: TRBV7-2
CDR3aa: CASSIRLIAKNIQYF
CDR3nt: TGTGCCAGCAGCATCAGACTGATAGCCAAAAACATTCAGTACTTC

d_gene: -
j_gene: TRBJ2-2
v_gene: TRBV30
CDR3aa: CACLRTDLRPGELFF
CDR3nt: TGTGCCTGCCTAAGGACTGACCTACGGCCCGGGGAGCTGTTTTTT

d_gene: TRBD1
j_gene: TRBJ2-2
v_gene: TRBV5-1
CDR3aa: CASSRAGTGANAGELFF
CDR3nt: TGCGCCAGCAGTCGAGCCGGGACAGGGGCGAATGCCGGGGAGCTGTTTTTT